One sample yielded the 27 T cell receptor beta chains listed below, sequenced in a study of a mutant IDH1 vaccine in newly diagnosed glioma. The time point denotes: week 23, last vaccination. All doses held 300 ug of mutant IDH1 20-mer peptide, with topical imiquimod. Antigen specificity for these receptors is unknown. TCRdb keeps only in-frame clones here, not all; method: immunoSEQ multiplex PCR. Of about 54,000 clones in the sample, over 80% were seen once. Source: PBMCs, taken from a glioma patient whose treatment included an IDH1 peptide vaccine. All receptors derive from a man in his forties with glioma.

The chain links TRBV7-9 to TRBJ2-5; 14 bases line up with TRBD2. The CDR3 runs 17 residues. Germline V gene sequence: CDR1 SEHNR, CDR2 FQNEAQ (reference sequence). V was pared by 5 bases and J by 3 bases, with 8 bases of the junction left unmatched. CDR3 region: CASSPGLAGVGEETQYF. The CDR3 DNA reads as TGTGCCAGCAGCCCGGGACTAGCGGGAGTTGGTGAAGAGACCCAGTACTTC.

The rearrangement links TRBV5-1 to TRBJ1-1; D is unresolved. The germline gives CDR1 SGHRS, CDR2 YFSETQ. Deletions cut 5 bases from V and 2 bases from J, with 13 bases between. This CDR3 spans 14 amino acids. The CDR3, as DNA: TGCGCCAGCAGGGGTGACGGGAGAAACACTGAAGCTTTCTTT. Protein sequence: CASRGDGRNTEAFF.

The chain recombines TRBV9 with TRBJ1-1; D is possibly TRBD1 (5 bases). Germline CDR1 reads SGDLS; CDR2 reads YYNGEE. V lost 0 bases, J lost 7 bases, and 13 bases lay in between. The CDR3 contains 14 residues. CDR3 sequence (DNA): TGTGCCAGCAGCGTAGTAATGGGGCTCAGTGAAGCTTTCTTT. This translates into CASSVVMGLSEAFF.

The V gene is TRBV10-3, the J gene TRBJ2-3, with TRBD2 matching over 7 bases. This CDR3 is 14 amino acids long. With V trimmed by 3 bases and J by 6 bases, 6 bases remained unmatched. CDR1 ENHRY and CDR2 SYGVKD come from the germline V gene. The CDR3 region is CAISDGGGPDTQYF. CDR3 coding DNA: TGTGCCATCAGTGATGGGGGAGGGCCGGATACGCAGTATTTT.

The chain combines TRBV25-1 with TRBJ2-1, with D possibly matching TRBD1 (6 bases). The CDR3 contains 15 residues. The germline gives CDR1 MGHDK, CDR2 SYGVNS. Trimming stripped 6 bases from V and 9 bases from J, with 21 bases between. CDR3 nucleotides: TGTGCCAGCAGCTCCCCTTACGCGGAGACAGGTGAGCAGTTCTTC. It translates to CASSSPYAETGEQFF.

The chain employs TRBV18 and TRBJ2-2; D is ambiguous. The CDR3 runs 16 residues. In germline, CDR1 is KGHSH, CDR2 LQKENI. Trimming stripped 0 bases from V and 4 bases from J, with 12 bases between. The CDR3 DNA follows: TGTGCCAGCTCACCACCAGGTGTGGGAACCACCGGGGAGCTGTTTTTT. It yields the protein CASSPPGVGTTGELFF.

The chain employs TRBV4-1 and TRBJ2-3; 8 bases match TRBD2. The CDR3 extends over 16 amino acids. Germline trimming cut 5 bases from V and 2 bases from J; bases unmatched to any gene: 9. Germline values: CDR1 MGHRA, CDR2 YSYEKL. The CDR3 DNA reads TGCGCCAGCAGCGACGCCACTAGCGGTATCACAGATACGCAGTATTTT. As protein: CASSDATSGITDTQYF.

This chain joins TRBV6-5 and TRBJ2-7, with TRBD2 matching over 7 bases. J was trimmed by 2 bases and V by 2 bases; bases with no gene match: 3. The CDR3 covers 14 residues. CDR1 and CDR2 (germline): MNHEY, SVGAGI. In DNA, the CDR3 is TGTGCCAGCAGTTACGGCGGGAGTCCCTACGAGCAGTACTTC. As protein: CASSYGGSPYEQYF.

Here the CDR3 reads CASRGLASSSYEQYF. In nucleotides, the CDR3 is TGTGCCAGCAGGGGACTAGCGTCTAGCTCCTACGAGCAGTACTTC. The genes are TRBV6-5 and TRBJ2-7; TRBD2 matches at 10 bases. Trimming cost V 6 bases and J 0 bases; bases outside gene matches: 5. The CDR3 loop spans 15 amino acids. From germline, CDR1 is MNHEY and CDR2 SVGAGI.

V is TRBV28 and J is TRBJ1-1; the D gene is possibly TRBD1 (6 bases). Deletions cut 3 bases from V and 5 bases from J, with 10 bases between. The CDR3 is 13 amino acids. Looked up from germline, CDR1 is MDHEN and CDR2 is SYDVKM. The DNA for the CDR3 is TGTGCCAGCAGTTTGGGGGGCAAGACTGAAGCTTTCTTT. The encoded protein is CASSLGGKTEAFF.

This clone occurred a few times. The genes are TRBV25-1 and TRBJ2-7; TRBD1 matches 9 bases. The germline V gene has CDR1 MGHDK and CDR2 SYGVNS. The CDR3 is made up of 13 amino acids. J was trimmed by 5 bases and V by 6 bases; bases with no gene match: 5. This CDR3 reads CASRGQGSDEQYF. The CDR3 DNA is TGTGCCAGCAGAGGACAGGGGTCGGACGAGCAGTACTTC.

A note on this clone: The sample carries other DNA sequences with the same CDR3. V is TRBV4-2 and J is TRBJ2-3; TRBD2 matches 7 bases. Germline V CDR1 and CDR2: LGHNA, YNFKEQ. V shed 0 bases, J shed 0 bases, and the junction held 6 bases outside the gene matches. This CDR3 contains 17 residues. CDR3 in DNA: TGTGCCAGCAGCCAAGAAGGTGCTAGCGGAAGCACAGATACGCAGTATTTT. This sequence encodes CASSQEGASGSTDTQYF.

The genes are TRBV19 and TRBJ2-5; 7 bases are a match to TRBD2. Germline CDR1 is LNHDA and CDR2 is SQIVND (reference sequence). The CDR3 has 14 residues. V shed 10 bases, J shed 1 base, and the junction held 9 bases outside the gene matches. CDR3 in amino acids: CATKVSSGQETQYF. CDR3 nucleotides: TGTGCCACCAAGGTCTCTAGCGGCCAAGAGACCCAGTACTTC. Drawing the rest from reference TRBV19 and TRBJ2-5, the complete variable domain is DGGITQSPKYLFRKEGQNVTLSCEQNLNHDAMYWYRQDPGQGLRLIYYSQIVNDFQKGDIAEGYSVSREKKESFPLTVTSAQKNPTAFYLCATKVSSGQETQYFGPGTRLLVL.

The rearrangement links TRBV5-1 to TRBJ2-1; D call uncertain. Between the trimmed V and J ends, which lost 0 bases and 8 bases, there was a span of 15 bases. The CDR3 contains 15 residues. CDR1 and CDR2 (germline): SGHRS, YFSETQ. CDR3 loop: CASSLVYGPEDEQFF. For the CDR3, the DNA is TGCGCCAGCAGCTTGGTTTATGGCCCCGAGGATGAGCAGTTCTTC.

CDR3 coding DNA: TGTGCCAGCAGCCGAGTTGTTGGGTCCGGTCCCTCCTACGAGCAGTACTTC. The encoded protein is CASSRVVGSGPSYEQYF. This chain links TRBV7-3 with TRBJ2-7, with D uncertain. The CDR3 runs to 17 residues. Germline V lookup: CDR1 SGHTA, CDR2 FQGTGA. The V end lost 5 bases, the J end lost 0 bases, and 20 bases lay between the germline ends. Variable domain in full (rest from reference TRBV7-3 and TRBJ2-7): GAGVSQTPSNKVTEKGKYVELRCDPISGHTALYWYRQSLGQGPEFLIYFQGTGAADDSGLPNDRFFAVRPEGSVSTLKIQRTERGDSAVYLCASSRVVGSGPSYEQYFGPGTRLTVT.

This clone was seen only once. This chain links TRBV5-1 with TRBJ2-5; D might be TRBD2 (6 bases). Trimming stripped 3 bases from V and 5 bases from J, with 14 bases between. CDR1 and CDR2 from the germline V gene are SGHRS and YFSETQ. The CDR3 consists of 14 residues. In DNA, the CDR3 is TGCGCCAGCAGCTGGAGGGACGTTGCTGAGACCCAGTACTTC. It translates to CASSWRDVAETQYF.

V usage is TRBV12-2 and J usage is TRBJ2-7. TRBV12-2 is tagged as a pseudogene. The CDR3 runs 14 residues. The CDR3 DNA is TGTGCAAGTCGCATACGTAGTCGGCACTACGAGCAGTACTTC. Translating gives CASRIRSRHYEQYF.

The chain is built from TRBV6-5 and TRBJ2-5; no reliable D call. V lost 5 bases and J 1 base, leaving 8 bases between the germline ends. Germline CDR1 MNHEY, CDR2 SVGAGI. The CDR3 spans 13 residues. CDR3 sequence reads: CASSRRSQETQYF. The CDR3 DNA reads as TGTGCCAGCAGTCGGCGCAGCCAAGAGACCCAGTACTTC.

The chain carries TRBV6-6 and TRBJ2-2; 10 bases match TRBD2. With 6 bases clipped from V and 5 bases from J, the junction kept 6 bases outside the gene matches. The germline gives CDR1 MNHNY, CDR2 SVGAGI (reference sequence). CDR3 length: 15 amino acids. CDR3 protein: CASSPSGSDTGELFF. The CDR3 DNA follows: TGTGCCAGCAGCCCTAGCGGGAGTGATACCGGGGAGCTGTTTTTT.

V is TRBV29-1 and J is TRBJ2-7; 7 nucleotides align to TRBD1. The germline CDR1 and CDR2 sequences are SQVTM and ANQGSEA. Losses at the gene ends were 3 bases for V and 7 bases for J; bases not matched to a gene: 9. CDR3 length: 13 amino acids. The CDR3 sequence is CSVDGTVVGEQYF. In DNA, the CDR3 is TGCAGCGTTGACGGGACAGTCGTAGGGGAGCAGTACTTC.

There are a few counts of this clone. The rearrangement links TRBV7-8 to TRBJ2-7, with 10 bases lining up with TRBD1. Germline V gene data show CDR1 as SGHVS and CDR2 as FQNEAQ. V lost 5 bases to trimming and J lost 9 bases; unmatched junction nucleotides: 10. CDR3 length: 14 residues. CDR3 residues: CASSHRQGADGQYF. Written as DNA, the CDR3 is TGTGCCAGCAGCCACCGACAGGGGGCGGATGGGCAGTACTTC.

The chain recombines TRBV5-4 with TRBJ2-5, with 15 bases identical to TRBD2. This CDR3 has 17 residues. Germline V lookup: CDR1 SGHNT, CDR2 YYREEE (reference sequence). J lost 5 bases, V lost 3 bases, and 8 bases had no gene match. The CDR3 bases are TGTGCCAGCAGCTCCCGGACTAGCGGGAGGGGATCGGAGACCCAGTACTTC. This codes for CASSSRTSGRGSETQYF.

V gene TRBV7-8 combines with J gene TRBJ1-5, with TRBD1 identical over 10 bases. Germline CDR1 is SGHVS and CDR2 is FQNEAQ. V lost 3 bases and J lost 1; bases outside the gene matches: 3. CDR3 length: 16 amino acids. This CDR3 reads CASSFGQGVSNQPQHF. DNA for the CDR3: TGTGCCAGCAGCTTTGGACAGGGGGTGAGCAATCAGCCCCAGCATTTT. The whole variable domain, filled in from reference TRBV7-8 and TRBJ1-5, reads GAGVSQSPRYKVAKRGQDVALRCDPISGHVSLFWYQQALGQGPEFLTYFQNEAQLDKSGLPSDRFFAERPEGSVSTLKIQRTQQEDSAVYLCASSFGQGVSNQPQHFGDGTRLSIL.

The rearrangement links TRBV19 to TRBJ2-5; 13 bases line up with TRBD2. Trimming at V came to 6 bases and at J to 2 bases, leaving 3 bases not matched to a gene. The germline CDR1 and CDR2 sequences are LNHDA and SQIVND (reference sequence). The length of the CDR3 is 15 residues. CDR3 protein: CASRGLAGTQETQYF. CDR3 bases: TGTGCCAGTAGGGGACTAGCGGGGACACAAGAGACCCAGTACTTC.

The rearrangement uses TRBV4-2 and TRBJ1-5, with D uncertain. Trimming stripped 2 bases from V and 0 bases from J, with 11 bases between. Germline V gives CDR1 LGHNA, CDR2 YNFKEQ. There are 16 residues in the CDR3. CDR3 nucleotide sequence: TGTGCCAGCAGCCAAACCCGGGAGGGTAGCAATCAGCCCCAGCATTTT. Residues: CASSQTREGSNQPQHF.

The rearrangement links TRBV19 to TRBJ2-7; TRBD1 might be the D (6 bases). Germline lookup yields CDR1 LNHDA and CDR2 SQIVND (reference sequence). The CDR3 loop spans 13 amino acids. Trimming shortened V by 6 bases and J by 4 bases, and 13 bases separated the two germline ends. This CDR3 reads CASRMNREYEQYF. DNA for the CDR3: TGTGCCAGTAGAATGAACAGGGAATACGAGCAGTACTTC.

This chain uses TRBV5-1 with TRBJ2-2, with TRBD2 matching over 9 bases. The germline V gene encodes CDR1 SGHRS and CDR2 YFSETQ. The CDR3 length is 17 residues. Trimming took 1 base from V and 1 from J; bases not matched to a gene: 5. CDR3 sequence: CASSLSSGSVNTGELFF. As DNA, the CDR3 is TGCGCCAGCAGCTTGAGTAGCGGGAGTGTGAACACCGGGGAGCTGTTTTTT. The full variable domain, in which reference TRBV5-1 and TRBJ2-2 provide the parts outside the CDR3, is KAGVTQTPRYLIKTRGQQVTLSCSPISGHRSVSWYQQTPGQGLQFLFEYFSETQRNKGNFPGRFSGRQFSNSRSEMNVSTLELGDSALYLCASSLSSGSVNTGELFFGEGSRLTVL.